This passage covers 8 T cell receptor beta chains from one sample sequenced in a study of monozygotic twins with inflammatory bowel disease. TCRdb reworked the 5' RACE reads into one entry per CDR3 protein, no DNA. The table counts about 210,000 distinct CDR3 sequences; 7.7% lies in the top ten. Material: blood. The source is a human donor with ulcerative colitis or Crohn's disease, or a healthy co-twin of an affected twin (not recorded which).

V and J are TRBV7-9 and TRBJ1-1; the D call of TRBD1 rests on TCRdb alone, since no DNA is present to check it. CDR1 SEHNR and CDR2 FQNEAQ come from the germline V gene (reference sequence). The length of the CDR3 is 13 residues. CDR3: CASTVQEVTEAIF.

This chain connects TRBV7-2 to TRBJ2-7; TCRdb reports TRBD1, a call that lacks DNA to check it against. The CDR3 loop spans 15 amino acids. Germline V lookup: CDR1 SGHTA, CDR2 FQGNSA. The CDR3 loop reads CASSLGAGYSYEQYF. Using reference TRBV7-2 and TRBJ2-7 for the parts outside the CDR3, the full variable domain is GAGVSQSPSNKVTEKGKDVELRCDPISGHTALYWYRQSLGQGLEFLIYFQGNSAPDKSGLPSDRFSAERTGGSVSTLTIQRTQQEDSAVYLCASSLGAGYSYEQYFGPGTRLTVT.

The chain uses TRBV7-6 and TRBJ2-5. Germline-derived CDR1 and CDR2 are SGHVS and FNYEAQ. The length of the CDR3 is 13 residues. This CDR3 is CASSFSGAETQYF.

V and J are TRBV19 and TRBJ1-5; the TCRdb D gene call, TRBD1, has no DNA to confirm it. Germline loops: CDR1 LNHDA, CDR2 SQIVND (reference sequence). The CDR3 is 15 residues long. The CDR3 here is CASSIQQGINQPQHF.

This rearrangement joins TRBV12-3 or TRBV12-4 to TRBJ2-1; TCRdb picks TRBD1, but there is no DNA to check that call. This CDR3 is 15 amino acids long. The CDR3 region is CASSSPAGSYNEQFF.

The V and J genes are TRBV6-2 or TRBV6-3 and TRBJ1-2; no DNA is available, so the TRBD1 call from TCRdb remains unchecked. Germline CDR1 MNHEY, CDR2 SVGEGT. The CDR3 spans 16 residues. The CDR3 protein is CASSQTQGTGNYGYTF.

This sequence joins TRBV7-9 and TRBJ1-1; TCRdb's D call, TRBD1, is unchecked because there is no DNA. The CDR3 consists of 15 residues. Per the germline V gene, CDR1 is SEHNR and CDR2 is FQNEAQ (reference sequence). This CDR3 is CASSLGTGSSSEAFF.

CDR3 loop: CASSLKQGFTEAFF. The chain recombines TRBV7-9 with TRBJ1-1; TCRdb's assignment of TRBD1 cannot be checked, as there is no DNA. Germline lookup yields CDR1 SEHNR and CDR2 FQNEAQ (reference sequence). The CDR3 totals 14 residues. Variable domain in full (rest from reference TRBV7-9 and TRBJ1-1): DTGVSQNPRHKITKRGQNVTFRCDPISEHNRLYWYRQTLGQGPEFLTYFQNEAQLEKSRLLSDRFSAERPKGSFSTLEIQRTEQGDSAMYLCASSLKQGFTEAFFGQGTRLTVV.